The 32 T cell receptor beta chains presented below share a single source sample, sequenced in a study of cytomegalovirus exposure and HLA in healthy donors. PCR primers comprised 60 Vbeta and 13 Jbeta primers. Produced via immunoSEQ multiplex PCR; TCRdb's table is partial and in-frame only. Of some 140,000 clones listed, 70% to 80% are singletons. Sequenced material: PBMCs. The receptor set was obtained from a female donor in good health and CMV-seronegative.

The chain recombines TRBV4-1 with TRBJ2-1, with a tentative D call TRBD1 (5 bases). The germline gives CDR1 MGHRA, CDR2 YSYEKL. Trimming cost V 3 bases and J 2 bases, with 5 bases left between them. This CDR3 is built from 13 residues. This CDR3 reads CASSQTAYNEQFF. CDR3 coding DNA: TGCGCCAGCAGCCAGACAGCCTACAATGAGCAGTTCTTC.

To note about this clone: The same CDR3 arises from other DNA sequences in this sample as well. V gene TRBV7-6 combines with J gene TRBJ2-1; D unclear. The CDR3 runs to 13 residues. V lost 0 bases to trimming and J lost 5 bases, with 5 bases between them. Looked up from germline, CDR1 is SGHVS and CDR2 is FNYEAQ. The chain's CDR3 is CASSLAPNNEQFF. CDR3 DNA: TGTGCCAGCAGCTTAGCCCCAAACAATGAGCAGTTCTTC.

The CDR3 coding sequence is TGTGCCAGCAGTTTACGGGGAGGAGAGAGCTCCTACAATGAGCAGTTCTTC. The encoded protein is CASSLRGGESSYNEQFF. The V and J genes are TRBV27 and TRBJ2-1; D perhaps matches TRBD2 (6 bases). The CDR3 is made up of 17 amino acids. The V gene lost 2 bases and the J gene lost 0 bases, with 14 bases spanning the gap. Germline V gene data show CDR1 as MNHEY and CDR2 as SMNVEV (reference sequence).

The rearrangement joins TRBV7-9 to TRBJ2-1; 11 nucleotides line up with TRBD2. With 8 bases clipped from V and 7 bases from J, the junction kept 7 bases outside the gene matches. CDR3 size: 14 residues. Per the germline V gene, CDR1 is SEHNR and CDR2 is FQNEAQ (reference sequence). The CDR3 loop is CASHRLAGRNEQFF. The CDR3, as DNA: TGTGCCAGCCATCGACTAGCGGGACGAAATGAGCAGTTCTTC.

This clone has just a few counts. The chain joins TRBV30 to TRBJ1-1; D is uncertain. The CDR3 extends over 13 amino acids. The germline CDR1 and CDR2 sequences are GTSNPN and SVGIG (reference sequence). Trimming pared 2 bases from V and 5 bases from J, leaving 12 bases between. CDR3 nucleotide sequence: TGTGCCTGGAGTACTTCAAGGAGGACTGAAGCTTTCTTT. It encodes CAWSTSRRTEAFF.

The rearrangement uses TRBV7-2 and TRBJ2-5; 10 positions match TRBD1. Per germline, CDR1 SGHTA and CDR2 FQGNSA. The CDR3 sequence is 14 residues long. The ends lost 5 bases at V and 2 bases at J; junction bases unmatched: 2. The CDR3 coding sequence is TGTGCCAGCAGCAGGACAGGGGGTCAAGAGACCCAGTACTTC. As protein: CASSRTGGQETQYF.

The J gene is TRBJ2-5, the V gene TRBV7-9; D uncertain. Per germline, CDR1 SEHNR and CDR2 FQNEAQ (reference sequence). The V end lost 2 bases, the J end lost 5 bases, and 9 bases lay between the germline ends. CDR3 length: 13 residues. The CDR3: CASSLKSVETQYF. Written as DNA, the CDR3 is TGTGCCAGCAGCTTAAAGTCGGTGGAGACCCAGTACTTC.

V gene TRBV6-5 combines with J gene TRBJ1-6, with D maybe TRBD1 (6 bases). The V gene lost 6 bases and the J gene lost 8 bases, with 14 bases spanning the gap. Per germline, CDR1 MNHEY and CDR2 SVGAGI. The CDR3 totals 14 residues. CDR3 region: CASRKGGGDSPLHF. The CDR3 DNA reads TGTGCCAGCAGAAAGGGGGGGGGCGATTCACCCCTCCACTTT.

V usage is TRBV11-2 and J usage is TRBJ2-3; TRBD1 matches at 7 bases. CDR1 is SGHAT, CDR2 FQNNGV, per germline. V shed 5 bases, J shed 0 bases, and the junction held 8 bases outside the gene matches. There are 16 residues in the CDR3. The CDR3 bases are TGTGCCAGCAGCCCCCCTGGACAGGAGAGCACAGATACGCAGTATTTT. Translated, it gives CASSPPGQESTDTQYF.

The chain employs TRBV6-6 and TRBJ2-5; D uncertain. The J call may be mistaken, given a closer DNA end match to TRBJ2-7. Germline V CDR1 and CDR2: MNHNY, SVGAGI (reference sequence). CDR3 length: 12 residues. The CDR3 DNA reads TGTGCCAGCAGCCCGGGTCGCTACGAGCAGTACTTC. Translation gives CASSPGRYEQYF.

The chain couples TRBV5-1 to TRBJ2-5; D might be TRBD1 (7 bases). Per the germline V gene, CDR1 is SGHRS and CDR2 is YFSETQ. The V gene lost 0 bases and the J gene lost 4 bases, with 10 bases spanning the gap. The CDR3 is 14 residues long. Here the CDR3 reads CASSLARGVETQYF. The DNA for the CDR3 is TGCGCCAGCAGCTTGGCCAGGGGGGTAGAGACCCAGTACTTC.

The V gene is TRBV19, the J gene TRBJ2-1; 8 bases fit TRBD1. V was pared by 7 bases and J by 5 bases, with 7 bases of the junction left unmatched. The length of the CDR3 is 14 residues. Germline CDR1 is LNHDA and CDR2 is SQIVND (reference sequence). The CDR3 loop reads CASTRTGFHNEQFF. In DNA, the CDR3 is TGTGCCAGTACTAGGACAGGGTTCCACAATGAGCAGTTCTTC.

CDR3 in amino acids: CASSLGQGGIETQYF. CDR3 DNA: TGCGCCAGCAGCCTCGGGCAGGGGGGAATAGAGACCCAGTACTTC. The rearrangement uses TRBV4-3 and TRBJ2-5; a weak D match, TRBD1 (7 bases). Between the trimmed V and J ends, which lost 4 bases and 4 bases, there was a span of 16 bases. The CDR3 is made up of 15 amino acids. Germline V gene sequence: CDR1 LGHNA, CDR2 YSLEER.

Here the CDR3 reads CASSETTSGRFSYNEQFF. CDR3 coding DNA: TGTGCCAGCAGTGAGACGACTAGCGGGAGGTTTTCCTACAATGAGCAGTTCTTC. The chain has TRBV27 and TRBJ2-1; the match to TRBD2 covers 13 bases. Germline CDR1 and CDR2: MNHEY and SMNVEV (reference sequence). The CDR3 is 18 residues long. With 5 bases clipped from V and 1 base from J, the junction kept 8 bases outside the gene matches.

The sample holds a few counts of this clone. The DNA for the CDR3 is TGTGCCATTCCCGCACAAACAGGGGCCGGGGAGCTGTTTTTT. Translated, it gives CAIPAQTGAGELFF. The gene calls are TRBV15 and TRBJ2-2, with 7 bases aligning to TRBD1. CDR3 size: 14 residues. The J segment lost 6 bases and the V segment lost 10 bases, leaving 11 bases of the junction unmatched. Germline loops: CDR1 LNHNV, CDR2 YYDKDF (reference sequence).

CDR3 in amino acids: CATGDRAGSPLHF. CDR3 nucleotide sequence: TGTGCCACCGGCGACAGGGCCGGTTCACCCCTCCACTTT. The rearrangement uses TRBV19 and TRBJ1-6; 7 bases are shared with TRBD1. Germline V CDR1 and CDR2: LNHDA, SQIVND (reference sequence). The V and J ends lost 10 bases and 9 bases, in that order; junction bases with no gene match: 9. The CDR3 sequence is 13 residues long.

The J gene is TRBJ1-1, the V gene TRBV2; D is unclear. This CDR3 region has 13 residues. In germline, CDR1 is SNHLY, CDR2 FYNNEI. The ends were cut back, 7 bases at V and 1 base at J, with 10 bases in the middle. The CDR3 DNA follows: TGTGCCAGCACAATCGACACGAACACTGAAGCTTTCTTT. Its protein is CASTIDTNTEAFF.

CDR3 region: CATSSQTSGGPYEQYF. The CDR3 region has the DNA TGTGCCACCAGCAGCCAGACTAGCGGAGGCCCCTACGAGCAGTACTTC. The chain is built from TRBV15 and TRBJ2-7; 9 bases fit TRBD2. Trimming at V came to 3 bases and at J to 2 bases, leaving 8 bases not matched to a gene. This CDR3 has 16 amino acids. Germline CDR1 reads LNHNV; CDR2 reads YYDKDF (reference sequence).

This chain uses TRBV5-1 with TRBJ2-5; weak D call: TRBD1 (5 bases). V lost 0 bases and J lost 2, with 14 bases in between. Germline V CDR1 and CDR2: SGHRS, YFSETQ. The length of the CDR3 is 16 residues. The CDR3 DNA sequence: TGCGCCAGCAGCTTGGAGGGGCCTCTAAAACAAGAGACCCAGTACTTC. This sequence encodes CASSLEGPLKQETQYF.

This chain joins TRBV28 and TRBJ2-1; D perhaps matches TRBD1 (5 bases). This CDR3 has 15 amino acids. V lost 5 bases, J lost 3 bases, and 14 bases lay in between. Germline-derived CDR1 and CDR2 are MDHEN and SYDVKM. The CDR3 region has the DNA TGTGCCAGCAGTCCAGGGTCCCTCCTCTACAATGAGCAGTTCTTC. Protein sequence: CASSPGSLLYNEQFF. Based on the CDR3 plus reference TRBV28 and TRBJ2-1, the full variable domain is DVKVTQSSRYLVKRTGEKVFLECVQDMDHENMFWYRQDPGLGLRLIYFSYDVKMKEKGDIPEGYSVSREKKERFSLILESASTNQTSMYLCASSPGSLLYNEQFFGPGTRLTVL.

The V and J genes are TRBV9 and TRBJ1-1, with 7 bases identical to TRBD1. Per the germline V gene, CDR1 is SGDLS and CDR2 is YYNGEE. Trimming removed 2 bases from V and 5 bases from J; junction bases left unmatched: 6. This CDR3 has 14 amino acids. In DNA, the CDR3 is TGTGCCAGCAGCGTCCGGGACAGAGGGACTGAAGCTTTCTTT. Translating gives CASSVRDRGTEAFF.

The rearrangement joins TRBV11-3 to TRBJ2-7; 10 nucleotides agree with TRBD1. The CDR3 consists of 14 residues. Per germline, CDR1 SGHNT and CDR2 YENEEA. The trim removed 2 bases at V and 3 bases at J, leaving 1 base unmatched. This CDR3 reads CASSLRTGGYEQYF. CDR3 nucleotide sequence: TGTGCCAGCAGCTTACGGACAGGGGGCTACGAGCAGTACTTC.

The gene calls are TRBV19 and TRBJ2-2; 9 bases fit TRBD2. Germline V gene sequence: CDR1 LNHDA, CDR2 SQIVND (reference sequence). The CDR3 consists of 15 residues. J was trimmed by 5 bases and V by 3 bases; bases with no gene match: 4. The CDR3 spells CASSISLAGTGELFF. The CDR3 nucleotides read TGTGCCAGTAGTATCTCGCTAGCGGGAACCGGGGAGCTGTTTTTT.

V gene TRBV13 combines with J gene TRBJ2-5, with 8 bases that match TRBD1. Germline V gives CDR1 PRHDT, CDR2 FYEKMQ (reference sequence). This CDR3 comprises 13 residues. V gave up 3 bases and J gave up 5 bases; unmatched junction bases: 2. The CDR3 nucleotides are TGTGCCAGCAGCTTGACAGGGGAGGAGACCCAGTACTTC. Translation: CASSLTGEETQYF. Looking up the rest from reference TRBV13 and TRBJ2-5 gives the full variable domain: AAGVIQSPRHLIKEKRETATLKCYPIPRHDTVYWYQQGPGQDPQFLISFYEKMQSDKGSIPDRFSAQQFSDYHSELNMSSLELGDSALYFCASSLTGEETQYFGPGTRLLVL.

This chain links TRBV27 with TRBJ1-6; D gene ambiguous. There are 14 residues in the CDR3. CDR1 is MNHEY and CDR2 is SMNVEV in the germline V gene (reference sequence). Trimming cost V 6 bases and J 10 bases, with 16 bases left between them. CDR3 coding DNA: TGTGCCAGCAGGGACTATCGGTCGGGGTCACCCCTCCACTTT. It specifies CASRDYRSGSPLHF.

The chain is built from TRBV2 and TRBJ1-2, with D perhaps matching TRBD1 (6 bases). The length of the CDR3 is 15 residues. Trimming cost V 8 bases and J 1 base, with 17 bases left between them. Germline V CDR1 and CDR2: SNHLY, FYNNEI. The CDR3 loop is CASQGMGQINYGYTF. The CDR3 bases are TGTGCCAGCCAGGGGATGGGACAAATTAACTATGGCTACACCTTC.

This clone has just a few counts. The rearrangement uses TRBV4-1 and TRBJ2-1, with D perhaps TRBD2 (5 bases). This CDR3 is 14 amino acids long. Per germline, CDR1 MGHRA and CDR2 YSYEKL. The V gene lost 0 bases and the J gene lost 7 bases, with 10 bases spanning the gap. The CDR3 loop is CASSQDFRGNEQFF. Written as DNA, the CDR3 is TGCGCCAGCAGCCAAGATTTTCGAGGGAATGAGCAGTTCTTC.

The chain links TRBV7-8 to TRBJ1-2; D perhaps matches TRBD1 (5 bases). CDR1 is SGHVS and CDR2 is FQNEAQ in the germline V gene. The length of the CDR3 is 17 residues. Trimming took off 5 bases at V and 4 bases at J, with 23 bases between the two ends. CDR3 sequence: CASSLNFRVGVSYGYTF. DNA for the CDR3: TGTGCCAGCAGCCTCAATTTCCGGGTAGGGGTCAGCTATGGCTACACCTTC.

As to this clone: Germline is not matched at one junction end, which may reflect a read error. The chain uses TRBV18 and TRBJ1-2; unclear D gene. Germline V gene sequence: CDR1 KGHSH, CDR2 LQKENI. This CDR3 region has 14 residues. The CDR3, as DNA: TGTGCCAGCTCCCGTACCCTAAGGTCTAGCGCCTTCGCCTTC. It codes for CASSRTLRSSAFAF.

The chain employs TRBV6-6 and TRBJ1-5; tentatively, D is TRBD1 (5 bases). From germline, CDR1 is MNHNY and CDR2 SVGAGI (reference sequence). The CDR3 covers 13 residues. The V end lost 3 bases, the J end lost 5 bases, and 8 bases lay between the germline ends. The CDR3 loop reads CASSYQGYQPQHF. The CDR3 DNA is TGTGCCAGCAGTTATCAGGGTTATCAGCCCCAGCATTTT.

This chain joins TRBV27 and TRBJ2-7, with D hard to call. The V end lost 4 bases, the J end lost 2 bases, and 3 bases lay between the germline ends. This CDR3 has 11 amino acids. The V gene's germline CDR1 is MNHEY and CDR2 SMNVEV (reference sequence). The CDR3: CASSSAYEQYF. The CDR3 DNA reads TGTGCCAGCAGTTCAGCCTACGAGCAGTACTTC.

This clone has only one observation. V and J are TRBV6-4 and TRBJ1-1; 8 bases agree with TRBD1. The CDR3 consists of 13 residues. V lost 6 bases, J lost 2 bases, and 2 bases stayed unmatched. The germline CDR1 and CDR2 sequences are MRHNA and SNTAGT. DNA for the CDR3: TGTGCCAGCAGGGGGACAGGAAACACTGAAGCTTTCTTT. Translated, it gives CASRGTGNTEAFF.